This T cell receptor (beta chain) was obtained from a study of vaccination effects on CD4 cells after COVID-19. Study-wide results and caveats: Just 1 of 255 vaccine-induced clones in healthy recipients was cross-reactive. Both infection-induced and vaccine-induced clones contracted markedly at late post-vaccination timepoints.

Generated by immunoSEQ multiplex PCR, the TCRdb table keeps only in-frame clones and is missing some. The sample has approximately 57,000 clones, 78% seen once; the top ten hold about 4.6%. Culture lasted about nine days before CD4+ T cell isolation. Subjects were given two BNT162b2 or mRNA-1273 vaccine doses. As to this clone: Its antigen remains unknown.

This CDR3 region has 16 residues. V shed 3 bases, J shed 0 bases, and the junction held 2 bases outside the gene matches. Germline V gene data show CDR1 as LGHDT and CDR2 as YNNKEL (reference sequence). V and J are TRBV3-1 (or the pseudogene TRBV3-2) and TRBJ2-1; 10 bases are shared with TRBD1. The input for sequencing was CD4+ T cells from PBMCs cultured without peptide, taken after COVID-19 vaccination. The TCR was taken from a human donor who received a COVID-19 vaccine. As DNA, the CDR3 is TGTGCCAGCAGCCAGAGGGACAGGGGCTCCTACAATGAGCAGTTCTTC. Amino acid sequence: CASSQRDRGSYNEQFF.